These 30 T cell receptor beta chains were all obtained from the same sample, sequenced in a study of blood T cell repertoires in COVID-19. Measured with immunoSEQ multiplex PCR; TCRdb has only the in-frame clones, and not every one. Found here are fewer than 400,000 clones, around nine tenths of them singletons; the top ten hold 2.5% to 3.5%. The sequencing sample was made of peripheral blood. All receptors come from a human donor in a cohort sampled during active COVID-19.

There are a few counts of this clone. The chain recombines TRBV10-3 with TRBJ2-2; TRBD1 agrees at 12 bases. Trimming removed 2 bases from V and 6 bases from J; junction bases left unmatched: 4. Germline V lookup: CDR1 ENHRY, CDR2 SYGVKD. There are 16 residues in the CDR3. Here the CDR3 reads CAISEGGQGAAGELFF. The CDR3 bases are TGTGCCATCAGTGAGGGGGGACAGGGGGCCGCCGGGGAGCTGTTTTTT.

V gene TRBV27 combines with J gene TRBJ2-7, with 10 bases aligning to TRBD2. V gave up 6 bases and J gave up 7 bases; unmatched junction bases: 12. Per germline, CDR1 MNHEY and CDR2 SMNVEV (reference sequence). This CDR3 has 15 residues. The chain's CDR3 is CASRGASGRAWEQYF. The DNA of the CDR3 is TGTGCCAGCAGAGGGGCCAGCGGGAGGGCCTGGGAGCAGTACTTC.

The chain combines TRBV6-2 or TRBV6-3 with TRBJ1-1; D ambiguous. The CDR3 length is 14 residues. Trimming removed 2 bases from V and 4 bases from J, with 11 bases in between. The germline V gene encodes CDR1 MNHEY and CDR2 SVGEGT. In nucleotides, the CDR3 is TGTGCCAGCAGTTACCTACAAGAGGGCACTGAAGCTTTCTTT. Its translation: CASSYLQEGTEAFF.

This clone was observed a handful of times. V gene TRBV7-2 combines with J gene TRBJ1-1; D is perhaps TRBD1 (6 bases). Germline V gene data show CDR1 as SGHTA and CDR2 as FQGNSA. The CDR3 is 13 residues long. V was pared by 8 bases and J by 1 base, with 11 bases between. The CDR3 region is CASGKQGNTEAFF. DNA of the CDR3: TGTGCCAGCGGTAAACAGGGGAACACTGAAGCTTTCTTT.

This clone has a single count. This chain connects TRBV4-2 to TRBJ2-3; no definite D call. Per the germline V gene, CDR1 is LGHNA and CDR2 is YNFKEQ. Trimming took 4 bases from V and 2 from J, leaving 7 bases between them. This CDR3 is built from 13 residues. CDR3 sequence reads: CASSLVATDTQYF. CDR3 DNA sequence: TGTGCCAGCAGCCTGGTAGCCACAGATACGCAGTATTTT.

The rearrangement joins TRBV12-5 to TRBJ2-7, with TRBD1 matching 8 bases. The CDR3 has 14 amino acids. Germline lookup yields CDR1 LGHNT and CDR2 FRNRAP. The ends lost 5 bases at V and 7 bases at J; junction bases unmatched: 10. Written as DNA, the CDR3 is TGTGCTAGTGGTACCTTGACAGGGGTGAGGGAGCAGTACTTC. Its translation is CASGTLTGVREQYF.

V is TRBV19 and J is TRBJ2-1, with TRBD2 matching over 8 bases. J lost 3 bases, V lost 5 bases, and 15 bases had no gene match. Looked up from germline, CDR1 is LNHDA and CDR2 is SQIVND (reference sequence). The CDR3 covers 18 residues. The CDR3 protein is CASSLGAGAGELYNEQFF. DNA for the CDR3: TGTGCCAGTAGTCTCGGCGCAGGAGCGGGGGAGCTCTACAATGAGCAGTTCTTC.

In its sample, this clone was seen once. This chain joins TRBV5-4 and TRBJ2-3; 8 positions match TRBD2. Germline V lookup: CDR1 SGHNT, CDR2 YYREEE (reference sequence). This CDR3 has 16 residues. V was clipped by 0 bases and J by 0 bases; unmatched bases: 3. DNA for the CDR3: TGTGCCAGCAGCTTGGAGCGGGGGAGAAGCACAGATACGCAGTATTTT. It encodes CASSLERGRSTDTQYF.

The chain recombines TRBV7-2 with TRBJ2-3; D uncertain. Per germline, CDR1 SGHTA and CDR2 FQGNSA. The CDR3 covers 15 residues. The V and J ends lost 3 bases and 0 bases respectively, with 10 bases between them. This CDR3 reads CASSFNPGSTDTQYF. The CDR3 coding sequence is TGTGCCAGCAGCTTCAACCCCGGGAGCACAGATACGCAGTATTTT.

This clone was seen a single time. This chain connects TRBV19 to TRBJ2-5; D uncertain. The V end lost 5 bases, the J end lost 2 bases, and 6 bases lay between the germline ends. The germline V gene has CDR1 LNHDA and CDR2 SQIVND (reference sequence). This CDR3 spans 12 amino acids. The CDR3 nucleotides read TGTGCCAGTAGTCGAGGTCAAGAGACCCAGTACTTC. Translation: CASSRGQETQYF.

The gene calls are TRBV19 and TRBJ2-7, with a weak D call TRBD1 (6 bases). The CDR3 consists of 14 residues. The germline CDR1 and CDR2 sequences are LNHDA and SQIVND (reference sequence). V lost 3 bases and J 3 bases, leaving 12 bases between the germline ends. The CDR3 nucleotides read TGTGCCAGTAGTATCCTGCTAGGGGGCTACGAGCAGTACTTC. Translation: CASSILLGGYEQYF. Full variable domain (outside the CDR3, taken from reference TRBV19 and TRBJ2-7): DGGITQSPKYLFRKEGQNVTLSCEQNLNHDAMYWYRQDPGQGLRLIYYSQIVNDFQKGDIAEGYSVSREKKESFPLTVTSAQKNPTAFYLCASSILLGGYEQYFGPGTRLTVT.

The chain uses TRBV28 and TRBJ2-5; 10 bases match TRBD1. V trimming: 4 bases; J trimming: 6 bases; junction bases outside the gene matches: 5. The CDR3 contains 14 residues. Germline values: CDR1 MDHEN, CDR2 SYDVKM. The CDR3 region is CASSSPGQGKTQYF. DNA of the CDR3: TGTGCCAGCAGTTCTCCGGGACAGGGGAAGACCCAGTACTTC. Full variable domain (rest looked up from reference TRBV28 and TRBJ2-5): DVKVTQSSRYLVKRTGEKVFLECVQDMDHENMFWYRQDPGLGLRLIYFSYDVKMKEKGDIPEGYSVSREKKERFSLILESASTNQTSMYLCASSSPGQGKTQYFGPGTRLLVL.

J is TRBJ2-1 and V is TRBV9; weak D call: TRBD2 (5 bases). CDR1 is SGDLS, CDR2 YYNGEE, per germline. The CDR3 is made up of 16 amino acids. The V gene lost 4 bases and the J gene lost 0 bases, with 14 bases spanning the gap. The CDR3 nucleotides read TGTGCCAGCAGCCTTAAACTGCGGGTCTCCTACAATGAGCAGTTCTTC. Protein product: CASSLKLRVSYNEQFF.

The chain employs TRBV28 and TRBJ1-2; 7 nucleotides align to TRBD1. From germline, CDR1 is MDHEN and CDR2 SYDVKM. Losses at the gene ends were 1 base for V and 4 bases for J; bases not matched to a gene: 6. This CDR3 region has 15 residues. The CDR3 is CASSLSGTGAYGYTF. CDR3 sequence (DNA): TGTGCCAGCAGTTTATCGGGCACAGGGGCCTATGGCTACACCTTC.

V and J are TRBV7-2 and TRBJ2-3, with TRBD2 matching over 10 bases. The V and J ends lost 1 base and 0 bases, in that order; junction bases with no gene match: 7. This CDR3 comprises 18 residues. Germline CDR1 and CDR2: SGHTA and FQGNSA. Here the CDR3 DNA reads TGTGCCAGCAGCTTAGTCGAGCGGGGGGGCGAGAGCACAGATACGCAGTATTTT. It yields the protein CASSLVERGGESTDTQYF.

This chain links TRBV7-6 with TRBJ2-2; TRBD2 aligns across 11 bases. CDR1 and CDR2 from the germline V gene are SGHVS and FNYEAQ. This CDR3 comprises 15 residues. V gave up 6 bases and J gave up 8 bases; unmatched junction bases: 8. The CDR3 sequence: CASSPTSGIFGELFF. The CDR3 region has the DNA TGTGCCAGCAGTCCGACTAGCGGGATATTTGGGGAGCTGTTTTTT. Combining the CDR3 with reference TRBV7-6 and TRBJ2-2 gives the whole variable domain GAGVSQSPRYKVTKRGQDVALRCDPISGHVSLYWYRQALGQGPEFLTYFNYEAQQDKSGLPNDRFSAERPEGSISTLTIQRTEQRDSAMYRCASSPTSGIFGELFFGEGSRLTVL.

Here the CDR3 reads CATSDSRTSGSTDTQYF. The CDR3 region has the DNA TGTGCCACCAGTGACTCGAGGACTAGCGGTAGCACAGATACGCAGTATTTT. V gene TRBV24-1 combines with J gene TRBJ2-3; 10 positions match TRBD2. The CDR3 is 17 amino acids. Germline trimming cut 4 bases from V and 0 bases from J; bases unmatched to any gene: 6. The germline V gene has CDR1 KGHDR and CDR2 SFDVKD.

The rearrangement links TRBV3-1 (or the pseudogene TRBV3-2) to TRBJ2-5, with unresolved D. Germline V lookup: CDR1 LGHDT, CDR2 YNNKEL (reference sequence). This CDR3 comprises 10 residues. The ends were cut back, 9 bases at V and 13 bases at J, with 15 bases in the middle. The CDR3 nucleotides are TGTGCCAGTTCCGCCCGTAGACTGTACTTC. As protein: CASSARRLYF.

This chain links TRBV6-6 with TRBJ1-5; no definite D call. In germline, CDR1 is MNHNY, CDR2 SVGAGI (reference sequence). This CDR3 is 17 amino acids long. Between the trimmed V and J ends, which lost 5 bases and 0 bases, there was a span of 17 bases. The CDR3 spells CASSPSLGPYSNQPQHF. The CDR3 DNA is TGTGCCAGCAGTCCCTCCCTGGGCCCGTATAGCAATCAGCCCCAGCATTTT.

This chain connects TRBV5-4 to TRBJ2-2; maybe TRBD2 (5 bases). This CDR3 is 15 amino acids long. CDR1 is SGHNT, CDR2 YYREEE, per germline (reference sequence). V was pared by 2 bases and J by 6 bases, with 14 bases between. In DNA, the CDR3 is TGTGCCAGCAGCTTAACTACTAGTACCTCCGGGGAGCTGTTTTTT. Translated, it gives CASSLTTSTSGELFF. The variable domain in full, completed from reference TRBV5-4 and TRBJ2-2, reads ETGVTQSPTHLIKTRGQQVTLRCSSQSGHNTVSWYQQALGQGPQFIFQYYREEENGRGNFPPRFSGLQFPNYSSELNVNALELDDSALYLCASSLTTSTSGELFFGEGSRLTVL.

The V and J genes are TRBV6-1 and TRBJ2-3, with TRBD2 matching 10 bases. The V segment lost 4 bases and the J segment 4 bases; nucleotides outside the gene matches: 17. Germline V gene lookup returns CDR1 MNHNS and CDR2 SASEGT. This CDR3 is built from 19 residues. CDR3 DNA: TGTGCCAGCAGTGCGAACCCTAGCGGGGGTTCCGGGGTAGCAGATACGCAGTATTTT. Translation: CASSANPSGGSGVADTQYF.

CDR3 nucleotides: TGTGCCAGCTCACCCGATCCGACAGAGCGCAATGAGCAGTTCTTC. This translates into CASSPDPTERNEQFF. The chain recombines TRBV18 with TRBJ2-1, with a weak D call TRBD1 (5 bases). V was trimmed by 3 bases and J by 6 bases, leaving 15 bases between them. The germline V gene has CDR1 KGHSH and CDR2 LQKENI. The CDR3 runs 15 residues.

The chain uses TRBV9 and TRBJ2-2; D possibly corresponds to TRBD1 (6 bases). The CDR3 is 16 residues long. V was cut by 4 bases and J by 0 bases, with 13 bases left in between. Per the germline V gene, CDR1 is SGDLS and CDR2 is YYNGEE. Here the CDR3 DNA reads TGTGCCAGCAGCCCGCGCAGGGGTACGAACACCGGGGAGCTGTTTTTT. Its translation: CASSPRRGTNTGELFF.

The chain has TRBV28 and TRBJ2-2; D possibly corresponds to TRBD1 (5 bases). Germline assignment: CDR1 MDHEN and CDR2 SYDVKM. With 3 bases removed from V and 1 base from J, the gap between germline ends came to 6 bases. The CDR3 loop spans 14 amino acids. This CDR3 reads CASSFRVNTGELFF. The CDR3 coding sequence is TGTGCCAGCAGTTTCAGGGTGAACACCGGGGAGCTGTTTTTT.

The genes are TRBV5-4 and TRBJ2-3, with 9 bases identical to TRBD1. This CDR3 region has 15 residues. Trimming took 0 bases from V and 6 from J; bases not matched to a gene: 5. CDR1 is SGHNT, CDR2 YYREEE, per germline (reference sequence). The CDR3 sequence: CASSLVAGQGDTQYF. Written as DNA, the CDR3 is TGTGCCAGCAGCTTGGTTGCTGGACAGGGGGATACGCAGTATTTT.

The rearrangement joins TRBV7-3 to TRBJ2-5; 8 positions agree with TRBD1. This CDR3 spans 14 amino acids. The ends lost 4 bases at V and 5 bases at J; junction bases unmatched: 6. The V gene's germline CDR1 is SGHTA and CDR2 FQGTGA. CDR3 sequence reads: CASSSQGATETQYF. In DNA form, the CDR3 reads TGTGCCAGCAGCTCCCAGGGGGCGACGGAGACCCAGTACTTC.

CDR3 sequence: CASQPLAPTGELFF. Here the CDR3 DNA reads TGTGCCAGCCAACCACTAGCACCAACCGGGGAGCTGTTTTTT. The chain couples TRBV28 to TRBJ2-2; possible D gene TRBD2, 6 bases. The CDR3 is 14 residues long. CDR1 is MDHEN, CDR2 SYDVKM, per germline. V was trimmed by 8 bases and J by 5 bases, leaving 15 bases between them.

This chain connects TRBV28 to TRBJ1-1, with TRBD1 matching 9 bases. The V gene end was trimmed by 10 bases and the J gene end by 2 bases; junction bases not matched to a gene: 8. Germline-derived CDR1 and CDR2 are MDHEN and SYDVKM. The CDR3 spans 14 residues. The CDR3 region is CAILPTGGNTEAFF. CDR3 bases: TGTGCCATCCTCCCCACAGGGGGCAACACTGAAGCTTTCTTT.

V gene TRBV30 combines with J gene TRBJ2-7; maybe TRBD1 (6 bases). CDR3 size: 12 residues. CDR1 GTSNPN and CDR2 SVGIG come from the germline V gene (reference sequence). The V gene lost 2 bases and the J gene lost 3 bases, with 8 bases spanning the gap. The CDR3 spells CAWSRQDYEQYF. The CDR3 bases are TGTGCCTGGAGTCGACAGGACTACGAGCAGTACTTC.

The rearrangement joins TRBV3-1 (or the pseudogene TRBV3-2) to TRBJ2-3; weak D call: TRBD2 (6 bases). The germline V gene has CDR1 LGHDT and CDR2 YNNKEL (reference sequence). V dropped 6 bases and J dropped 4 bases, with 11 bases sitting between them. The CDR3 runs 13 residues. The CDR3 DNA sequence: TGTGCCAGCAGACAGACTAGTGCAGATACGCAGTATTTT. Protein sequence: CASRQTSADTQYF.